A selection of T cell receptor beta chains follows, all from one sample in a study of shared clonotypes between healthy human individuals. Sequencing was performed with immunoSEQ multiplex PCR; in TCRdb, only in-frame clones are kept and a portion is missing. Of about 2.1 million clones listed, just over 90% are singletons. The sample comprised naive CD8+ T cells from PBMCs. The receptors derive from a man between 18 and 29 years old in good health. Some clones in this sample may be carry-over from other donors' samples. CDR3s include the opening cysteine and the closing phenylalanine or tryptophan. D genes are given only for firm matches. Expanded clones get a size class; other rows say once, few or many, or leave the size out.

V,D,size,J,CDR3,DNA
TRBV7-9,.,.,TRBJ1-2,CASSSWSDGYTF,TGTGCCAGCAGCTCCTGGAGCGATGGCTACACCTTC
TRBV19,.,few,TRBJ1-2,CASSNLITGGGYTF,TGTGCCAGTAGTAACCTCATCACAGGCGGTGGCTACACCTTC
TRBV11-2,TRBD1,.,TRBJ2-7,CASRQGAREQYF,TGTGCCAGCAGACAGGGGGCGAGGGAGCAGTACTTC
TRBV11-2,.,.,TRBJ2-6,CASRAVGNVGSGANVLTF,TGTGCCAGCAGAGCGGTTGGGAACGTGGGCTCTGGGGCCAACGTCCTGACTTTC
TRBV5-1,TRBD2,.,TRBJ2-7,CASSPGTSGRGEQYF,TGCGCCAGCAGCCCCGGGACTAGCGGGAGGGGCGAGCAGTACTTC
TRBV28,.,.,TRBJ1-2,CASSLVGAYTF,TGTGCCAGCAGTTTAGTCGGTGCTTACACCTTC
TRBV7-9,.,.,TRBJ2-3,CASSFSDFYTQYF,TGTGCCAGCAGCTTTTCGGACTTCTATACGCAGTATTTT
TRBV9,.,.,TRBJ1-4,CASSVGRGVDEKLFF,TGTGCCAGCAGCGTAGGCCGGGGAGTGGATGAAAAACTGTTTTTT
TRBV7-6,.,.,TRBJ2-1,CASSLLQVGYNEQFF,TGTGCCAGCAGCTTACTTCAGGTCGGCTACAATGAGCAGTTCTTC
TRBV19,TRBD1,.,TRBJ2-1,CASTLAGGSYNEQFF,TGTGCCAGTACCCTGGCAGGGGGCTCCTACAATGAGCAGTTCTTC
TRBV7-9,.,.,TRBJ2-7,CASSLFPYEQYF,TGTGCCAGCAGCTTATTTCCCTACGAGCAGTACTTC
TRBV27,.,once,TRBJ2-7,CASSFGQSSYEQYF,TGTGCCAGCAGTTTCGGACAGAGCTCCTACGAGCAGTACTTC
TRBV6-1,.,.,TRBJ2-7,CASRGHSVYEQYF,TGTGCCAGCAGGGGCCACTCGGTCTACGAGCAGTACTTC
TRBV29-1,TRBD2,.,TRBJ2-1,CSVEDRTSGPYNEQFF,TGCAGCGTTGAAGACCGGACTAGCGGGCCCTACAATGAGCAGTTCTTC
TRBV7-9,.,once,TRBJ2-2,CASSLGPYSTGELFF,TGTGCCAGCAGCTTAGGCCCGTATTCCACCGGGGAGCTGTTTTTT
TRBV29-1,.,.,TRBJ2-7,CSVAGRISYEQYF,TGCAGCGTTGCGGGCAGAATCTCCTACGAGCAGTACTTC
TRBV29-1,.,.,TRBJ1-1,CSVYDMNTEAFF,TGCAGCGTATACGACATGAACACTGAAGCTTTCTTT
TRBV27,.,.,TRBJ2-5,CASSGGYQETQYF,TGTGCCAGCAGTGGGGGGTACCAAGAGACCCAGTACTTC
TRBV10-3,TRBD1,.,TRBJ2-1,CAISDLRDRVYNEQFF,TGTGCCATCAGTGACCTCCGGGACAGGGTCTACAATGAGCAGTTCTTC
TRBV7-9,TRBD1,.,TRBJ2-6,CASSPGQGAGANVLTF,TGTGCCAGCAGCCCCGGCCAGGGGGCTGGGGCCAACGTCCTGACTTTC
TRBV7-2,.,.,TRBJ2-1,CASSPLHSRDEQFF,TGTGCCAGCAGCCCTCTCCATAGTCGCGATGAGCAGTTCTTC
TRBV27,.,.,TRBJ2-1,CASSFRVRGDEQFF,TGTGCCAGCAGTTTTCGCGTCAGGGGGGATGAGCAGTTCTTC
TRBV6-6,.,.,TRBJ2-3,CASRIKGGPDTQYF,TGTGCCAGCAGGATTAAGGGGGGCCCAGATACGCAGTATTTT
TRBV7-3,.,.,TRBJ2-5,CASSLLQQETQYF,TGTGCCAGCAGCTTGCTACAGCAAGAGACCCAGTACTTC
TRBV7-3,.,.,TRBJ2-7,CASSLRPGPVYEQYF,TGTGCCAGCAGCTTAAGGCCGGGCCCGGTTTACGAGCAGTACTTC
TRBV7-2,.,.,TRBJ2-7,CASSPTNNEQYF,TGTGCCAGCAGCCCGACAAACAACGAGCAGTACTTC
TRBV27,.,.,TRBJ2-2,CASSLGLNTGELFF,TGTGCCAGCAGTCTTGGACTCAACACCGGGGAGCTGTTTTTT
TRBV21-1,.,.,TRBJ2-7,CASSKFRWEDDRGRSYEQYF,TGTGCCAGCAGCAAATTTCGGTGGGAGGACGACAGGGGGCGGTCCTACGAGCAGTACTTC
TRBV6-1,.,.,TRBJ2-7,CASRPHGSYEQYF,TGTGCCAGCAGGCCACATGGGAGCTACGAGCAGTACTTC